This TCR beta chain was recorded in a study of early T cells in non-severe SARS-CoV-2 infection. Study information: Unsorted whole blood bulk RNA was sequenced, with unpaired chains.

Attachment of unique molecular identifiers to individual cDNA molecules was performed. TCRdb re-analysed the 5' RACE reads in MiXCR, keeping a single row per CDR3 protein. Among 25,000 to 30,000 distinct CDR3 sequences, approximately 5.4% were seen once, and the ten largest hold about a tenth. This clonotype appeared many times. The sequence was collected from an adult who was a healthcare worker with PCR-confirmed SARS-CoV-2 infection or an uninfected control (not recorded which). Sequenced sample: whole blood.

The CDR3 DNA follows: TGTGCCAGCTCACCAGGGACAGAGGCTAATTCACCCCTCCACTTT. This sequence encodes CASSPGTEANSPLHF. The chain couples TRBV18 to TRBJ1-6; 7 bases line up with TRBD1. This CDR3 spans 15 amino acids. V dropped 2 bases and J dropped 6; count of bases not matched to a gene: 4. Germline lookup yields CDR1 KGHSH and CDR2 LQKENI.